This TCR beta chain was observed in a study of T cell responses to AZD1222 COVID-19 vaccine. About this clone itself: Germline is not matched at one junction end, which may reflect a read error.

CDR3 length: 15 residues. Germline-derived CDR1 and CDR2 are MNHEY and SVGAGI. The assay was immunoSEQ multiplex PCR, and TCRdb's table has in-frame clones only and misses some. Of approximately 170,000 clones listed, 80% to 90% are singletons. Specimen: peripheral blood, collected on day 0 of AZD1222 vaccination. The rearrangement uses TRBV6-5 and TRBJ1-1, with D perhaps matching TRBD1 (5 bases). This sequence was found in an adult in good health. This CDR3 is CASSYVGGVKTEAFF. The CDR3 DNA reads as TGTGCCAGCAGTTATGTGGGGGGGGTGAAGACTGAAGCTTTCTTT.